The rows below give T cell receptor beta chains drawn from one sample of a study of control samples from healthy donors and cancer patients. Data came from immunoSEQ multiplex PCR; TCRdb stores just in-frame clones and leaves some out. Of around 140,000 clones listed, nearly 90% were seen once; the top ten hold more than 6.5%. The sample comprised PBMCs. The receptor set was obtained from a man aged 50-59 years with head and neck cancer. The CDR3 runs from the conserved cysteine through the conserved F or W. The order of the fields is V gene, J gene, D gene, clone size, CDR3 protein, CDR3 DNA. D genes are given only for firm matches. Size is stated for part of the rows, as once, few or many counts, or as a class when the clone is expanded.

v_gene: TRBV6-6
j_gene: TRBJ2-5
d_gene: -
abundance: -
CDR3aa: CASSYGGLLETQYF
CDR3nt: TGTGCCAGCAGTTACGGTGGCTTGCTAGAGACCCAGTACTTC

v_gene: TRBV5-6
j_gene: TRBJ1-2
d_gene: -
abundance: once
CDR3aa: CASSSDTGNYGYTF
CDR3nt: TGTGCCAGCAGCTCGGACACAGGGAACTATGGCTACACCTTC

v_gene: TRBV18
j_gene: TRBJ1-2
d_gene: -
abundance: -
CDR3aa: CASSPRSSGDNYGYTF
CDR3nt: TGTGCCAGCTCACCCAGATCATCTGGGGATAACTATGGCTACACCTTC

v_gene: TRBV11-2
j_gene: TRBJ1-1
d_gene: -
abundance: -
CDR3aa: CASSPRGGNTEAFF
CDR3nt: TGTGCCAGCAGCCCTCGCGGGGGGAACACTGAAGCTTTCTTT

v_gene: TRBV5-1
j_gene: TRBJ2-7
d_gene: -
abundance: -
CDR3aa: CASRPDSYYEQYF
CDR3nt: TGCGCCAGCAGACCGGACAGCTACTACGAGCAGTACTTC

v_gene: TRBV6-5
j_gene: TRBJ1-2
d_gene: TRBD1
abundance: -
CDR3aa: CASSLRGPDGYTF
CDR3nt: TGTGCCAGCAGTCTGAGGGGGCCCGATGGCTACACCTTC

v_gene: TRBV18
j_gene: TRBJ2-7
d_gene: -
abundance: few
CDR3aa: CASSPQDQTYEQYF
CDR3nt: TGTGCCAGCTCACCCCAGGACCAAACCTACGAGCAGTACTTC

v_gene: TRBV29-1
j_gene: TRBJ1-2
d_gene: -
abundance: -
CDR3aa: CSVTGGYGYTF
CDR3nt: TGCAGCGTTACGGGAGGGTATGGCTACACCTTC

v_gene: TRBV14
j_gene: TRBJ2-5
d_gene: -
abundance: -
CDR3aa: CASSQPRHVETQYF
CDR3nt: TGTGCCAGCAGCCAACCCAGACATGTGGAGACCCAGTACTTC

v_gene: TRBV5-4
j_gene: TRBJ2-7
d_gene: -
abundance: -
CDR3aa: CASSPDDMSSYEQYF
CDR3nt: TGTGCCAGCAGCCCCGACGACATGAGCTCCTACGAGCAGTACTTC

v_gene: TRBV5-1
j_gene: TRBJ2-5
d_gene: -
abundance: -
CDR3aa: CASTSQGNQETQYF
CDR3nt: TGCGCCAGCACCTCCCAGGGGAACCAAGAGACCCAGTACTTC

v_gene: TRBV5-1
j_gene: TRBJ2-1
d_gene: TRBD2
abundance: -
CDR3aa: CASSLEAGTYNEQFF
CDR3nt: TGCGCCAGCAGCTTAGAAGCGGGAACCTACAATGAGCAGTTCTTC

v_gene: TRBV30
j_gene: TRBJ1-6
d_gene: TRBD1
abundance: -
CDR3aa: CAWSGPGTGYSPLHF
CDR3nt: TGTGCCTGGAGTGGCCCCGGGACAGGGTATTCACCCCTCCACTTT

v_gene: TRBV18
j_gene: TRBJ2-7
d_gene: TRBD2
abundance: -
CDR3aa: CASSPGIAGGREQYF
CDR3nt: TGTGCCAGCTCCCCTGGGATAGCGGGGGGCCGCGAGCAGTACTTC

v_gene: TRBV7-9
j_gene: TRBJ1-2
d_gene: -
abundance: -
CDR3aa: CASSLASGAAGYGYTF
CDR3nt: TGTGCCAGCAGCTTAGCTTCCGGGGCAGCAGGCTATGGCTACACCTTC

v_gene: TRBV7-3
j_gene: TRBJ2-1
d_gene: -
abundance: -
CDR3aa: CASSPQGYNEQFF
CDR3nt: TGTGCCAGCAGTCCTCAGGGCTACAATGAGCAGTTCTTC

v_gene: TRBV19
j_gene: TRBJ1-5
d_gene: TRBD1
abundance: -
CDR3aa: CASSKGTGKNQPQHF
CDR3nt: TGTGCCAGTAGTAAGGGGACAGGGAAGAATCAGCCCCAGCATTTT